Below, 9 T cell receptor beta chains from the same sample are listed, as sequenced in a study of cytomegalovirus exposure and HLA in healthy donors. Primers included in the PCR were 60 Vbeta and 13 Jbeta primers. The protocol was immunoSEQ multiplex PCR, while the TCRdb copy is restricted to in-frame clones and leaves out a portion. There are about 160,000 clones in the sample; over 60% occur only once, and about 0.91% lies in the top ten. The specimen was PBMCs. The receptors were sampled from a woman between 45 and 60 years old in good health and CMV-seropositive.

This clone was counted only a few times. The CDR3 bases are TGTGCCAGCAGTTTGGTGGGGCCCAACTATGGCTACACCTTC. Residues: CASSLVGPNYGYTF. The chain joins TRBV28 to TRBJ1-2; possibly TRBD1 for D (5 bases). Germline lookup yields CDR1 MDHEN and CDR2 SYDVKM. Trimming removed 3 bases from V and 2 bases from J, with 10 bases in between. The CDR3 covers 14 residues.

The chain carries TRBV18 and TRBJ2-1, with 8 bases fitting TRBD1. Looked up from germline, CDR1 is KGHSH and CDR2 is LQKENI. This CDR3 comprises 14 residues. Unmatched junction bases numbered 2, after V lost 2 bases and J lost 5 bases. The CDR3 sequence is CASSPMTGDNEQFF. CDR3 bases: TGTGCCAGCTCACCAATGACAGGGGACAATGAGCAGTTCTTC.

The CDR3 is CSVETGDTQYF. Here the CDR3 DNA reads TGCAGTGTAGAGACAGGGGATACGCAGTATTTT. The V and J genes are TRBV20-1 and TRBJ2-3, with 7 bases identical to TRBD1. The CDR3 contains 11 residues. Germline values: CDR1 DFQATT, CDR2 SNEGSKA (reference sequence). Losses at the gene ends were 7 bases for V and 6 bases for J; bases not matched to a gene: 4.

V gene TRBV7-9 combines with J gene TRBJ1-5, with TRBD1 as a possible D gene (5 bases). This CDR3 has 15 amino acids. Trimming removed 5 bases at V and 0 bases at J, with 11 bases between. Germline V lookup: CDR1 SEHNR, CDR2 FQNEAQ (reference sequence). The CDR3 nucleotides read TGTGCCAGCAGCCCTGGGACTTATAGCAATCAGCCCCAGCATTTT. It yields the protein CASSPGTYSNQPQHF.

V and J are TRBV19 and TRBJ1-5; 9 bases map to TRBD1. Germline values: CDR1 LNHDA, CDR2 SQIVND (reference sequence). The CDR3 totals 13 residues. V lost 10 bases and J lost 7; bases outside the gene matches: 8. The CDR3 loop is CATHRGPGQPQHF. The CDR3 nucleotides are TGTGCCACACACAGGGGGCCGGGGCAGCCCCAGCATTTT.

The table lists this clone with a count of one. The gene calls are TRBV15 and TRBJ2-7; 8 bases align to TRBD1. Germline V gene lookup returns CDR1 LNHNV and CDR2 YYDKDF (reference sequence). V dropped 0 bases and J dropped 2; count of bases not matched to a gene: 9. The CDR3 runs to 17 residues. The CDR3 is CATSRDPGQGRTYEQYF. CDR3 bases: TGTGCCACCAGCAGAGATCCCGGACAGGGTAGGACCTACGAGCAGTACTTC.

The chain employs TRBV7-6 and TRBJ2-5; 7 bases are shared with TRBD1. Losses at the gene ends were 1 base for V and 3 bases for J; bases not matched to a gene: 5. Germline CDR1 SGHVS, CDR2 FNYEAQ. CDR3 size: 15 residues. The CDR3 bases are TGTGCCAGCAGCTTAGTCCCGGGACAGAAAGAGACCCAGTACTTC. This gives the protein CASSLVPGQKETQYF.

V is TRBV6-4 and J is TRBJ1-5; D perhaps matches TRBD1 (5 bases). Germline CDR1 and CDR2: MRHNA and SNTAGT. Deletions cut 2 bases from V and 0 bases from J, with 14 bases between. This CDR3 spans 17 amino acids. CDR3 DNA: TGTGCCAGCAGTGACCGAGGACAACTCTATAGCAATCAGCCCCAGCATTTT. This translates into CASSDRGQLYSNQPQHF.

In DNA form, the CDR3 reads TGTGCCAGCAGTTTTGAGGCAGGGACAATTCTCCCTTGGTACGAGCAGTACTTC. This translates into CASSFEAGTILPWYEQYF. The chain has TRBV28 and TRBJ2-7, with D possibly matching TRBD1 (6 bases). Trimming shortened V by 3 bases and J by 4 bases, and 25 bases separated the two germline ends. The CDR3 consists of 18 residues. CDR1 and CDR2 (germline): MDHEN, SYDVKM.